The rows below give T cell receptor beta chains drawn from one sample of a study of control samples from healthy donors and cancer patients. This table comes from immunoSEQ multiplex PCR, and its TCRdb copy is limited to in-frame clones, with some not included. The table shows about 120,000 clones, with 88% occurring only once. Input material: blood. The origin of the receptors is a woman in her 70s in good health. Both conserved end residues are part of each CDR3. Each record gives: CDR3 protein, CDR3 DNA, D gene, J gene, clone size, V gene. D genes are given only for firm matches. Only some rows state a clone size, as once, few, many or a class for expanded clones.

CDR3: CASSLQMNTEAFF; DNA: TGTGCCAGCAGCCTACAGATGAACACTGAAGCTTTCTTT; D: -; J: TRBJ1-1; size: -; V: TRBV7-3
CDR3: CASSLGQGYQVEQYF; DNA: TGTGCCAGCAGCCTAGGACAGGGTTACCAGGTCGAGCAGTACTTC; D: TRBD1; J: TRBJ2-7; size: -; V: TRBV7-2
CDR3: CASSTRREEQFF; DNA: TGTGCCAGCAGTACCCGACGTGAGGAGCAGTTCTTC; D: -; J: TRBJ2-1; size: once; V: TRBV6-5
CDR3: CASSLMGQETQYF; DNA: TGCGCCAGCAGCTTGATGGGGCAAGAGACCCAGTACTTC; D: -; J: TRBJ2-5; size: -; V: TRBV5-1
CDR3: CASSLGGSGGYNEQFF; DNA: TGTGCCAGCAGCTTAGGGGGTAGCGGGGGTTACAATGAGCAGTTCTTC; D: TRBD2; J: TRBJ2-1; size: -; V: TRBV7-2
CDR3: CASSVSSGYEQYF; DNA: TGTGCCAGCAGCGTATCGAGCGGATACGAGCAGTACTTC; D: -; J: TRBJ2-7; size: once; V: TRBV9
CDR3: CASSEVFGGAFGNTEAFF; DNA: TGTGCCAGCAGTGAAGTTTTTGGGGGCGCTTTCGGGAACACTGAAGCTTTCTTT; D: -; J: TRBJ1-1; size: -; V: TRBV6-1
CDR3: CASSLGLAGETQYF; DNA: TGCGCCAGCAGCCTGGGACTAGCAGGGGAGACCCAGTACTTC; D: TRBD2; J: TRBJ2-5; size: -; V: TRBV4-3
CDR3: CASSYSARDGQPQHF; DNA: TGTGCCAGCAGTTATTCCGCTAGGGACGGACAGCCCCAGCATTTT; D: -; J: TRBJ1-5; size: -; V: TRBV6-5
CDR3: CASSVTDSPETQYF; DNA: TGTGCCAGCAGCGTAACGGACAGCCCAGAGACCCAGTACTTC; D: -; J: TRBJ2-5; size: -; V: TRBV6-5
CDR3: CASSSLAGPTGNEQFF; DNA: TGTGCCAGCAGCTCGCTAGCGGGCCCAACGGGCAATGAGCAGTTCTTC; D: TRBD2; J: TRBJ2-1; size: -; V: TRBV5-5
CDR3: CASSQDREETQYF; DNA: TGCGCCAGCAGCCAGGACAGGGAAGAGACCCAGTACTTC; D: TRBD1; J: TRBJ2-5; size: -; V: TRBV4-3
CDR3: CASSLGLAGYQETQYF; DNA: TGCGCCAGCAGCTTGGGGCTAGCGGGGTACCAGGAGACCCAGTACTTC; D: TRBD2; J: TRBJ2-5; size: -; V: TRBV5-1
CDR3: CASSEALRGQSNQPQHF; DNA: TGTGCCAGCAGTGAAGCGCTCAGGGGGCAGAGCAATCAGCCCCAGCATTTT; D: TRBD1; J: TRBJ1-5; size: once; V: TRBV2
CDR3: CASSIQISNYGYTF; DNA: TGTGCCAGCAGCATACAAATTTCTAACTATGGCTACACCTTC; D: -; J: TRBJ1-2; size: -; V: TRBV5-6
CDR3: CASSSWGRTEAFF; DNA: TGTGCCAGCAGCTCTTGGGGCCGGACTGAAGCTTTCTTT; D: -; J: TRBJ1-1; size: -; V: TRBV7-9
CDR3: CASSSGLSPYEQYF; DNA: TGTGCCAGCAGTTCCGGACTCTCCCCATACGAGCAGTACTTC; D: -; J: TRBJ2-7; size: once; V: TRBV27
CDR3: CASSQDMAGGAYEQYF; DNA: TGTGCCAGCAGCCAAGATATGGCGGGGGGAGCCTACGAGCAGTACTTC; D: TRBD2; J: TRBJ2-7; size: -; V: TRBV4-2
CDR3: CASSQGSATDYGYTF; DNA: TGCGCCAGCAGCCAAGGTTCTGCGACGGACTATGGCTACACCTTC; D: -; J: TRBJ1-2; size: -; V: TRBV4-1
CDR3: CASSFRPRQGHSNQPQHF; DNA: TGTGCCAGCAGCTTTCGGCCCCGACAGGGGCACAGCAATCAGCCCCAGCATTTT; D: TRBD1; J: TRBJ1-5; size: few; V: TRBV7-8
CDR3: CASNGGVGELFF; DNA: TGTGCCAGCAATGGGGGCGTAGGGGAGCTGTTTTTT; D: -; J: TRBJ2-2; size: -; V: TRBV6-5
CDR3: CASSLAGGREKLFF; DNA: TGTGCCAGCAGCTTGGCGGGGGGCCGTGAAAAACTGTTTTTT; D: -; J: TRBJ1-4; size: once; V: TRBV5-6
CDR3: CASSSNPPLVEAFF; DNA: TGTGCCAGCAGCTCAAATCCTCCTCTCGTGGAAGCTTTCTTT; D: -; J: TRBJ1-1; size: -; V: TRBV9
CDR3: CASSLGSGGHETQYF; DNA: TGCGCCAGCAGCTTGGGTTCAGGGGGCCATGAGACCCAGTACTTC; D: TRBD1; J: TRBJ2-5; size: -; V: TRBV5-1
CDR3: CARSLAGTPEAFF; DNA: TGTGCCAGAAGCTTAGCAGGGACCCCTGAAGCTTTCTTT; D: -; J: TRBJ1-1; size: few; V: TRBV7-5
CDR3: CASSQARGSGNTIYF; DNA: TGCGCCAGCAGCCAAGCCAGGGGTAGTGGAAACACCATATATTTT; D: -; J: TRBJ1-3; size: once; V: TRBV4-1
CDR3: CASSFSAGAADTQYF; DNA: TGTGCCAGCAGTTTCTCGGCGGGGGCAGCAGATACGCAGTATTTT; D: -; J: TRBJ2-3; size: -; V: TRBV27
CDR3: CASSGESGGAKNIQYF; DNA: TGTGCCAGCAGTGGAGAGAGCGGGGGGGCCAAAAACATTCAGTACTTC; D: TRBD2; J: TRBJ2-4; size: -; V: TRBV2
CDR3: CASSLFRGQDTEAFF; DNA: TGTGCCAGCAGCTTATTTAGGGGGCAGGACACTGAAGCTTTCTTT; D: TRBD1; J: TRBJ1-1; size: -; V: TRBV7-2
CDR3: CASSILGSSYNEQFF; DNA: TGTGCCAGTAGTATTTTGGGGAGCTCCTACAATGAGCAGTTCTTC; D: -; J: TRBJ2-1; size: -; V: TRBV19
CDR3: CASSPGGFYGYTF; DNA: TGTGCCAGCAGTCCGGGGGGATTCTATGGCTACACCTTC; D: -; J: TRBJ1-2; size: -; V: TRBV6-5
CDR3: CASSIGLAGAEIQYF; DNA: TGTGCCAGTAGTATAGGGCTAGCGGGGGCCGAAATTCAGTACTTC; D: TRBD2; J: TRBJ2-4; size: -; V: TRBV19
CDR3: CAISPTGLGADTQYF; DNA: TGTGCCATCAGCCCGACAGGGTTAGGTGCAGATACGCAGTATTTT; D: TRBD1; J: TRBJ2-3; size: -; V: TRBV10-3
CDR3: CASSQDRVGNTEAFF; DNA: TGCGCCAGCAGCCAAGATAGGGTCGGGAACACTGAAGCTTTCTTT; D: -; J: TRBJ1-1; size: once; V: TRBV4-1
CDR3: CASSLVAGSYNEQFF; DNA: TGCGCCAGCAGCTTGGTGGCAGGGTCCTACAATGAGCAGTTCTTC; D: -; J: TRBJ2-1; size: once; V: TRBV5-1
CDR3: CASSQAGTGGQPQHF; DNA: TGCGCCAGCAGCCAAGCCGGGACAGGGGGACAGCCCCAGCATTTT; D: TRBD1; J: TRBJ1-5; size: -; V: TRBV4-1
CDR3: CASSQDGQGSYGYTF; DNA: TGCGCCAGCAGCCAAGATGGACAGGGCTCCTATGGCTACACCTTC; D: TRBD1; J: TRBJ1-2; size: -; V: TRBV4-1
CDR3: CASSLQIGVGNQPQHF; DNA: TGTGCCAGCAGCTTGCAAATAGGGGTGGGCAATCAGCCCCAGCATTTT; D: -; J: TRBJ1-5; size: -; V: TRBV5-8
CDR3: CASSPSPGQGFGYTF; DNA: TGTGCCAGCTCACCGTCGCCGGGACAGGGTTTTGGCTACACCTTC; D: TRBD1; J: TRBJ1-2; size: -; V: TRBV18
CDR3: CATSDLDTGELFF; DNA: TGTGCCACCAGTGATTTGGACACCGGGGAGCTGTTTTTT; D: -; J: TRBJ2-2; size: few; V: TRBV24-1
CDR3: CASSPPGQPNEKLFF; DNA: TGTGCCAGCAGCCCCCCGGGACAGCCTAATGAAAAACTGTTTTTT; D: TRBD1; J: TRBJ1-4; size: -; V: TRBV4-2
CDR3: CASSPTPGQGRNTIYF; DNA: TGTGCCAGTAGTCCAACCCCGGGACAGGGGAGAAACACCATATATTTT; D: TRBD1; J: TRBJ1-3; size: -; V: TRBV19
CDR3: CASSYRQTNQPQHF; DNA: TGTGCCAGCAGTTACCGTCAGACTAATCAGCCCCAGCATTTT; D: -; J: TRBJ1-5; size: once; V: TRBV6-5
CDR3: CASSPTGTTGTEAFF; DNA: TGTGCCAGTAGCCCTACAGGGACCACGGGCACTGAAGCTTTCTTT; D: -; J: TRBJ1-1; size: once; V: TRBV19
CDR3: CASSFGGNTEAFF; DNA: TGCGCCAGCAGCTTTGGAGGGAACACTGAAGCTTTCTTT; D: -; J: TRBJ1-1; size: -; V: TRBV5-1
CDR3: CASSQDRRGFYEQYF; DNA: TGCGCCAGCAGCCAAGATAGGCGGGGATTCTACGAGCAGTACTTC; D: -; J: TRBJ2-7; size: -; V: TRBV4-3
CDR3: CASSPRALVNNEQFF; DNA: TGTGCCAGCAGCCCCCGCGCCCTTGTGAACAATGAGCAGTTCTTC; D: -; J: TRBJ2-1; size: -; V: TRBV3-1/TRBV3-2
CDR3: CASSSQGLGYEQYF; DNA: TGCGCCAGCAGCTCCCAGGGTCTGGGCTACGAGCAGTACTTC; D: -; J: TRBJ2-7; size: once; V: TRBV5-1
CDR3: CASSRSSGWDYTF; DNA: TGTGCCAGCAGCCGCAGCAGTGGCTGGGACTACACCTTC; D: -; J: TRBJ1-2; size: -; V: TRBV7-2
CDR3: CASSYPGQGGSQPQHF; DNA: TGTGCCAGCAGTTACCCCGGACAGGGAGGGTCTCAGCCCCAGCATTTT; D: TRBD1; J: TRBJ1-5; size: -; V: TRBV6-2/TRBV6-3
CDR3: CASSRGTGTYEQYF; DNA: TGCGCCAGCAGCCGAGGGACAGGGACCTACGAGCAGTACTTC; D: TRBD1; J: TRBJ2-7; size: -; V: TRBV4-3
CDR3: CASSPAGTPEKLFF; DNA: TGTGCCAGCTCACCGGCCGGGACGCCGGAAAAACTGTTTTTT; D: -; J: TRBJ1-4; size: -; V: TRBV18
CDR3: CAISESTHSGNTIYF; DNA: TGTGCCATCAGTGAGTCGACGCACTCTGGAAACACCATATATTTT; D: -; J: TRBJ1-3; size: few; V: TRBV10-3
CDR3: CASLDNPNTGELFF; DNA: TGTGCCAGCCTGGACAACCCTAACACCGGGGAGCTGTTTTTT; D: -; J: TRBJ2-2; size: -; V: TRBV19
CDR3: CASSWPGTGEGIDYGYTF; DNA: TGTGCCAGCAGCTGGCCCGGGACAGGGGAAGGTATTGACTATGGCTACACCTTC; D: TRBD1; J: TRBJ1-2; size: -; V: TRBV5-6
CDR3: CASSTQRGNTGELFF; DNA: TGTGCCAGTAGTACCCAGCGGGGGAACACCGGGGAGCTGTTTTTT; D: TRBD2; J: TRBJ2-2; size: once; V: TRBV19
CDR3: CASRFGGPGYEQYF; DNA: TGTGCCAGCAGGTTTGGGGGCCCGGGCTACGAGCAGTACTTC; D: -; J: TRBJ2-7; size: -; V: TRBV27
CDR3: CASSPYGGTRTGANVLTF; DNA: TGCGCCAGCAGCCCCTACGGAGGTACTAGGACTGGGGCCAACGTCCTGACTTTC; D: -; J: TRBJ2-6; size: -; V: TRBV4-1
CDR3: CASSGGQGPTTGELFF; DNA: TGTGCCAGCAGTGGAGGACAGGGGCCGACCACCGGGGAGCTGTTTTTT; D: TRBD1; J: TRBJ2-2; size: -; V: TRBV2
CDR3: CASKQPVGGELFF; DNA: TGTGCCAGCAAACAGCCAGTGGGCGGGGAGCTGTTTTTT; D: -; J: TRBJ2-2; size: -; V: TRBV28